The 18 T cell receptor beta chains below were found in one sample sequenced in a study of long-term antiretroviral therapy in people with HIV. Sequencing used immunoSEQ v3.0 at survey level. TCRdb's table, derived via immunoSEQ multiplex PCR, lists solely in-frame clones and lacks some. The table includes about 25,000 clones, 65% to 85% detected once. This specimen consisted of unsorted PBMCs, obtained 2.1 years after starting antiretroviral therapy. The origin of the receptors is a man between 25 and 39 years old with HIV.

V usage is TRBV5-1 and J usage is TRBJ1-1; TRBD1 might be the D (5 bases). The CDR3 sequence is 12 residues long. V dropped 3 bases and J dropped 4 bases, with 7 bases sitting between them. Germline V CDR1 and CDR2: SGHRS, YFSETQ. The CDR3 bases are TGCGCCAGCAGCTGGGGGTCCACTGAAGCTTTCTTT. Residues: CASSWGSTEAFF.

The CDR3 bases are TGCGCCAGCAGCTTGTCCGGGACCAACACTGAAGCTTTCTTT. Translating it yields CASSLSGTNTEAFF. The chain is built from TRBV5-1 and TRBJ1-1, with D perhaps matching TRBD1 (5 bases). Germline V gene data show CDR1 as SGHRS and CDR2 as YFSETQ. This CDR3 is built from 14 residues. The V and J ends lost 1 base and 2 bases respectively, with 9 bases between them. Drawing the rest from reference TRBV5-1 and TRBJ1-1, the complete variable domain is KAGVTQTPRYLIKTRGQQVTLSCSPISGHRSVSWYQQTPGQGLQFLFEYFSETQRNKGNFPGRFSGRQFSNSRSEMNVSTLELGDSALYLCASSLSGTNTEAFFGQGTRLTVV.

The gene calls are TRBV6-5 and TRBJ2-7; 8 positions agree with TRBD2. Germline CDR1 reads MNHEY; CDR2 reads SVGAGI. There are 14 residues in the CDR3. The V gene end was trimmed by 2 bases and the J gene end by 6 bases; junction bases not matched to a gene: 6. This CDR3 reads CASSYGGLEVEQYF. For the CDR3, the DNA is TGTGCCAGCAGTTACGGGGGACTAGAGGTCGAGCAGTACTTC.

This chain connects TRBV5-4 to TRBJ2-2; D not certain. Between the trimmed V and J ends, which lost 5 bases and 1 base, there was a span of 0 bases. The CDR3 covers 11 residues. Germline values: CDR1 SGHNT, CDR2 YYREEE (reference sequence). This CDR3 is CASRNTGELFF. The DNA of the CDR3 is TGTGCCAGCAGGAACACCGGGGAGCTGTTTTTT.

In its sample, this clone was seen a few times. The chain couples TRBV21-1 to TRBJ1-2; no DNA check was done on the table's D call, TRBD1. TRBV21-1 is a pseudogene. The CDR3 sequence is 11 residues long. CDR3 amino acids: CASSKEAGNTF. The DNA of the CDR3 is TGTGCCAGCAGCAAAGAGGCAGGAAACACCTTC.

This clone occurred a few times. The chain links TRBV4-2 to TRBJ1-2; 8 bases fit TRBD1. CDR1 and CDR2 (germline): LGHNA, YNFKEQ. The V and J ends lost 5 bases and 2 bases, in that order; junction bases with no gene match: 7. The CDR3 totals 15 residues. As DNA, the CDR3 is TGTGCCAGCAGCTTCAGGGGGCAGGGCAACTATGGCTACACCTTC. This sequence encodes CASSFRGQGNYGYTF.

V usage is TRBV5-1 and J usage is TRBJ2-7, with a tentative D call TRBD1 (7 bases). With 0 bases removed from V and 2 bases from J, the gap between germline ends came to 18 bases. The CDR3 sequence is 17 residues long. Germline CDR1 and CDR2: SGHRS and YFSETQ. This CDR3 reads CASSLEGWQGGAYEQYF. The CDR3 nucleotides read TGCGCCAGCAGCTTGGAGGGGTGGCAGGGGGGTGCCTACGAGCAGTACTTC.

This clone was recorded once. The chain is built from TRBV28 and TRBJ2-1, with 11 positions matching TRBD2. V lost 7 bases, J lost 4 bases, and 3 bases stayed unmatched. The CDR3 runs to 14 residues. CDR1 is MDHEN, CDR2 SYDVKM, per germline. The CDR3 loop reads CASTLAGAYNEQFF. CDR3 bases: TGTGCCAGCACACTAGCGGGAGCTTACAATGAGCAGTTCTTC.

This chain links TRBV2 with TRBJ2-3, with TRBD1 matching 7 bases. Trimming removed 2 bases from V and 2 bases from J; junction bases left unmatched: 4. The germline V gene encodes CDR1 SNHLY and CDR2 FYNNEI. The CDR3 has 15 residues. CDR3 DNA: TGTGCCAGCAGTGAAAAAAGGGGGCCCACAGATACGCAGTATTTT. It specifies CASSEKRGPTDTQYF.

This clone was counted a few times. The CDR3 reads CASSSVGAYGYTF. The CDR3 DNA reads as TGTGCCAGCAGCTCGGTAGGGGCCTATGGCTACACCTTC. V usage is TRBV11-2 and J usage is TRBJ1-2, with D possibly TRBD1 on 5 matching bases. CDR1 is SGHAT, CDR2 FQNNGV, per germline. This CDR3 region has 13 residues. Trimming cost V 4 bases and J 4 bases, with 10 bases left between them.

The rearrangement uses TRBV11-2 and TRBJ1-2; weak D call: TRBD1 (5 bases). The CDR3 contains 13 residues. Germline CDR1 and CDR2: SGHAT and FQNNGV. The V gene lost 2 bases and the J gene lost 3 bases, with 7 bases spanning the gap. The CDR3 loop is CASSLMGDYGYTF. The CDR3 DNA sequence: TGTGCCAGCAGCTTAATGGGGGACTATGGCTACACCTTC.

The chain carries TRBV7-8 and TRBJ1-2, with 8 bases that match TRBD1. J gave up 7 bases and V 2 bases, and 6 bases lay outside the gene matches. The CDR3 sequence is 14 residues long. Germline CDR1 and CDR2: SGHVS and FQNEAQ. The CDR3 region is CASSLQITGGGYTF. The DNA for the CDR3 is TGTGCCAGCAGCTTACAGATTACAGGGGGTGGCTACACCTTC.

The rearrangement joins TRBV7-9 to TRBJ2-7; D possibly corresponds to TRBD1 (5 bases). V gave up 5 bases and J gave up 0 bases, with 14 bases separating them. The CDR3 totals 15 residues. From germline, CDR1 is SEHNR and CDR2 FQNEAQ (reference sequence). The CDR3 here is CASSPVPGHSYEQYF. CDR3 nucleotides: TGTGCCAGCAGCCCCGTCCCCGGACACTCCTACGAGCAGTACTTC.

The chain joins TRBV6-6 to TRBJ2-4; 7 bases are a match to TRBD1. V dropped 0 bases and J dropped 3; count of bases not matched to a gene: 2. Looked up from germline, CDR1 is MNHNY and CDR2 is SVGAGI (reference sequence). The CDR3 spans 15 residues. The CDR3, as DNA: TGTGCCAGCAGTTACTCGGGACAGCACAAAAACATTCAGTACTTC. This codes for CASSYSGQHKNIQYF.

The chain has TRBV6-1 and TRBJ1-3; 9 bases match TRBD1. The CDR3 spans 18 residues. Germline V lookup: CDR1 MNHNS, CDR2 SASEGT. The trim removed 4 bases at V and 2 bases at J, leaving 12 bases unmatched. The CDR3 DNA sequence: TGTGCCAGCAGTGCTTTTCCCCCGGGACAGGGTACTGGAAACACCATATATTTT. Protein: CASSAFPPGQGTGNTIYF.

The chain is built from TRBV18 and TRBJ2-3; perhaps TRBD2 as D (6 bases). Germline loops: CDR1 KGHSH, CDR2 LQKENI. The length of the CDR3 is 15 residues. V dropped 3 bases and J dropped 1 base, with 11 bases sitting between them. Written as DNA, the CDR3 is TGTGCCAGCTCACCCGAGGGACTTGGCACAGATACGCAGTATTTT. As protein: CASSPEGLGTDTQYF.

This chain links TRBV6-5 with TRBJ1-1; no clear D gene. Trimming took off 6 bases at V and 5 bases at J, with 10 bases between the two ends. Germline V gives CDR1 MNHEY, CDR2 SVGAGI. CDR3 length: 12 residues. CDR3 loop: CASSRGSTEAFF. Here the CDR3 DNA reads TGTGCCAGCAGCCGCGGGAGTACTGAAGCTTTCTTT.

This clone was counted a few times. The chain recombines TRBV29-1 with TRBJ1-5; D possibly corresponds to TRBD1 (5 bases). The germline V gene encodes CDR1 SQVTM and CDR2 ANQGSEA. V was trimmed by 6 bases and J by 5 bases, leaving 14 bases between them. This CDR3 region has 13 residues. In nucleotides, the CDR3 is TGCAGCGTAGCCCCAGGGTCGGATCAGCCCCAGCATTTT. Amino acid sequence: CSVAPGSDQPQHF.